This TCR beta chain derives from a study of cytomegalovirus exposure and HLA in healthy donors. Comments on this clone: Its antigen remains unidentified.

This CDR3 comprises 15 residues. The germline V gene encodes CDR1 MNHEY and CDR2 SVGAGI. The ends were cut back, 7 bases at V and 0 bases at J, with 13 bases in the middle. Study results and caveats: For cytomegalovirus status, the classifier reportedly gave diagnoses with high specificity and sensitivity. As a later analysis showed, a missense DCLRE1C variant was linked to trimming of TCR beta V- and J-genes.

The PCR used 60 Vbeta and 13 Jbeta primers. Authors' methods: The authors later counted roughly 87 million unique TCR beta chains, some 12 million of them shared. Only in-frame clones appear in the TCRdb table, and some are missing; sequencing was by immunoSEQ multiplex PCR. V, J and clone size reflect that table, while D and trimming were determined from the DNA. The top ten hold roughly 6.2% of the sample, which has about 100,000 clones, around 79% seen once. The origin of this receptor is a man between 60 and 75 years old in good health and CMV-seropositive. The chain employs TRBV6-5 and TRBJ1-5, with D possibly TRBD1 on 5 matching bases. The sequencing sample was made of PBMCs. CDR3 in DNA: TGTGCCAGCACCCCCGCAGGGAATAGCAATCAGCCCCAGCATTTT. Translated: CASTPAGNSNQPQHF.